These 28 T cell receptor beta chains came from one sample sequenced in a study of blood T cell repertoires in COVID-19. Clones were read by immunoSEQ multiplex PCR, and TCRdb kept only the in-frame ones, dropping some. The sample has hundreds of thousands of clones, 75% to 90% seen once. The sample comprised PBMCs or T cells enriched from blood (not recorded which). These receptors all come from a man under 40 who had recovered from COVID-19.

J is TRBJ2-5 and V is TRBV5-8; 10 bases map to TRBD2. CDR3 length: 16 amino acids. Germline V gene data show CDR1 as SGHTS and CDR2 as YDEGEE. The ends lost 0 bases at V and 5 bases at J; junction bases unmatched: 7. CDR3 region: CASSLGWASGSETQYF. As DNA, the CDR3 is TGTGCCAGCAGCTTGGGATGGGCTAGCGGGAGTGAGACCCAGTACTTC.

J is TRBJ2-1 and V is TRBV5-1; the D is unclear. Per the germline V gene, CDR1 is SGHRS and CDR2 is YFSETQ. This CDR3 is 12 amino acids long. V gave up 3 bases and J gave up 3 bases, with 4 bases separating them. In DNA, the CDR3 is TGCGCCAGCAGCTCCATCTACAATGAGCAGTTCTTC. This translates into CASSSIYNEQFF. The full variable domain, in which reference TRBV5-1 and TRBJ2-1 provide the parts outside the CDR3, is KAGVTQTPRYLIKTRGQQVTLSCSPISGHRSVSWYQQTPGQGLQFLFEYFSETQRNKGNFPGRFSGRQFSNSRSEMNVSTLELGDSALYLCASSSIYNEQFFGPGTRLTVL.

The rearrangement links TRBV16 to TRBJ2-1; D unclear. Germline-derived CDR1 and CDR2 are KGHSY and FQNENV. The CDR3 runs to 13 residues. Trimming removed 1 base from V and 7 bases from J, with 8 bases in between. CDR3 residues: CASSQFGVNEQFF. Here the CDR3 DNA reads TGTGCCAGCAGCCAATTCGGTGTTAATGAGCAGTTCTTC. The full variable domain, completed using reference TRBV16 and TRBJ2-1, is GEEVAQTPKHLVRGEGQKAKLYCAPIKGHSYVFWYQQVLKNEFKFLISFQNENVFDETGMPKERFSAKCLPNSPCSLEIQATKLEDSAVYFCASSQFGVNEQFFGPGTRLTVL.

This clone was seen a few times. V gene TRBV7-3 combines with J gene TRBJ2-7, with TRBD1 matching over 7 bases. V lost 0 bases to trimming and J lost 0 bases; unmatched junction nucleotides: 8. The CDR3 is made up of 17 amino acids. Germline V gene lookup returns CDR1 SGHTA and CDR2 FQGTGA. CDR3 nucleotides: TGTGCCAGCAGCTTAACTTCCCCGACAGGGAGCTCCTACGAGCAGTACTTC. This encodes CASSLTSPTGSSYEQYF.

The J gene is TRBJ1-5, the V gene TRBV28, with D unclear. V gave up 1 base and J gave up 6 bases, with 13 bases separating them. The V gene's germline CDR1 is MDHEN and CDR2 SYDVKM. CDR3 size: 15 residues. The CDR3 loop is CASSLSLGGSQPQHF. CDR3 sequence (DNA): TGTGCCAGCAGTTTATCTCTGGGAGGTAGTCAGCCCCAGCATTTT. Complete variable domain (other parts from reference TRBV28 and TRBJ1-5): DVKVTQSSRYLVKRTGEKVFLECVQDMDHENMFWYRQDPGLGLRLIYFSYDVKMKEKGDIPEGYSVSREKKERFSLILESASTNQTSMYLCASSLSLGGSQPQHFGDGTRLSIL.

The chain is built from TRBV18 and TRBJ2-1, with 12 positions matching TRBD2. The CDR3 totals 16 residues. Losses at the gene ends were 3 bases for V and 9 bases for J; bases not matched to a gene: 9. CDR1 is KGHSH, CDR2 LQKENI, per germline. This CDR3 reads CASSPTLAGGVGEQFF. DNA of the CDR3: TGTGCCAGCTCACCCACGCTAGCGGGAGGGGTCGGTGAGCAGTTCTTC.

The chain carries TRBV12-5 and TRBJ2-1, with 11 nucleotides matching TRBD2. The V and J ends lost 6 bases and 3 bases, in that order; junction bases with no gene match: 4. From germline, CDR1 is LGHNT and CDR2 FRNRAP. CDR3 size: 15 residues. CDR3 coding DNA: TGTGCTAGTGGCCCGACTAGCGGGGACTACAATGAGCAGTTCTTC. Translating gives CASGPTSGDYNEQFF.

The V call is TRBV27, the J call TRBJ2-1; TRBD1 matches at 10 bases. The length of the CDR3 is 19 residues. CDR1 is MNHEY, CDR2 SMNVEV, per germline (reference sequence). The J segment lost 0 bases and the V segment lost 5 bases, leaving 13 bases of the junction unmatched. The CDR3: CASSVGQGRYGSSYNEQFF. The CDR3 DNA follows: TGTGCCAGCAGTGTGGGACAGGGGAGATATGGAAGCTCCTACAATGAGCAGTTCTTC.

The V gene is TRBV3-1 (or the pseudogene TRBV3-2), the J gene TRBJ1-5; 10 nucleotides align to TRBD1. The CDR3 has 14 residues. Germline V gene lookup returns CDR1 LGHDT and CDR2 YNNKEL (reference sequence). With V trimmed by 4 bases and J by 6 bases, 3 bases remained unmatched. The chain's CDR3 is CASSPTGGTQPQHF. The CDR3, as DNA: TGTGCCAGCAGCCCGACAGGGGGCACTCAGCCCCAGCATTTT.

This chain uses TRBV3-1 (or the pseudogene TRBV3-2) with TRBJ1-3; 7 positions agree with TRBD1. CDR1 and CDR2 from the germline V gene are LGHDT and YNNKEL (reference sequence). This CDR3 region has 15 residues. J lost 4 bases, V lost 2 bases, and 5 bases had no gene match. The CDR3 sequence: CASSQRQGTGNTIYF. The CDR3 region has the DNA TGTGCCAGCAGCCAACGACAGGGTACAGGAAACACCATATATTTT.

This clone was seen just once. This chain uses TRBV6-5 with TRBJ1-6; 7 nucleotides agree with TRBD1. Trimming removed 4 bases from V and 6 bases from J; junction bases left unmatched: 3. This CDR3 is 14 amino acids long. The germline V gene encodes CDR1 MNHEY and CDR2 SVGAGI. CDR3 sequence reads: CASSSGTANSPLHF. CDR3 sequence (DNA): TGTGCCAGCAGTTCCGGGACAGCTAATTCACCCCTCCACTTT.

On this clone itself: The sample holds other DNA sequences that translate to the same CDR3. CDR3 sequence reads: CASSLGTGFEQYF. DNA for the CDR3: TGTGCCAGCAGTTTGGGGACAGGGTTTGAGCAGTACTTC. The chain is built from TRBV12-3 or TRBV12-4 and TRBJ2-7; TRBD1 aligns across 9 bases. V was pared by 3 bases and J by 7 bases, with 4 bases of the junction left unmatched. The CDR3 is 13 amino acids.

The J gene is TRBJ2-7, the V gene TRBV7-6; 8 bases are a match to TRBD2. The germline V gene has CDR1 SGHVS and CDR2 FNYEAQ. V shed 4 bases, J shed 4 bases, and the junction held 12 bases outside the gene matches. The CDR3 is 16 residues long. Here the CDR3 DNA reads TGTGCCAGCAGCTCCTCGGGTAGCGGGAACCTTTACGAGCAGTACTTC. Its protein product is CASSSSGSGNLYEQYF.

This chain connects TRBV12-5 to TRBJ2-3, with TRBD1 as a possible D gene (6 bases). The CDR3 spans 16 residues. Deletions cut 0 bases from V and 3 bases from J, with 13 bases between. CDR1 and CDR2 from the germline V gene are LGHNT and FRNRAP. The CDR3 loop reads CASGLVVGAITDTQYF. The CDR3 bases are TGTGCTAGTGGTTTGGTAGTGGGGGCGATTACAGATACGCAGTATTTT.

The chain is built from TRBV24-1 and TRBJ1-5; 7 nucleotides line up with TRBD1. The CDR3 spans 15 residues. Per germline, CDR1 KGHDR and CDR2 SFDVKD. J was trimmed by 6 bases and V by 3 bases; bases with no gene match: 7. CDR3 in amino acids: CATSDGRGLTQPQHF. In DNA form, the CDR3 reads TGTGCCACCAGTGATGGTAGGGGGCTCACTCAGCCCCAGCATTTT.

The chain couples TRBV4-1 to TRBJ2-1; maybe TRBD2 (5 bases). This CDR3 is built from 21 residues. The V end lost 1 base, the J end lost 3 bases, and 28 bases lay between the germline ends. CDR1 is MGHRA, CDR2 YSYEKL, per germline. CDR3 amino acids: CASSQVSGSGNSPRSYNEQFF. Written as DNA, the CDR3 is TGCGCCAGCAGCCAAGTAAGTGGGTCGGGAAATTCGCCCCGGAGCTACAATGAGCAGTTCTTC.

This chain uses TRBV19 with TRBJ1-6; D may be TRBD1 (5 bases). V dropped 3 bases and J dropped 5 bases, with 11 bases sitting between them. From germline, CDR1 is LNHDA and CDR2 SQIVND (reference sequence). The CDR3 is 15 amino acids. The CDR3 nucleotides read TGTGCCAGTAGTATCGGCAGGGCCGATAATTCACCCCTCCACTTT. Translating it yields CASSIGRADNSPLHF.

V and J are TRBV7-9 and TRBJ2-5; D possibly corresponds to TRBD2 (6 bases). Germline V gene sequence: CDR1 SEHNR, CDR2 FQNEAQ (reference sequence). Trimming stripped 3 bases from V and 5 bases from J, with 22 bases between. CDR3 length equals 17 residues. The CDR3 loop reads CASSFTLGSGVGETQYF. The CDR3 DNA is TGTGCCAGCAGCTTCACCCTGGGTAGCGGAGTTGGGGAGACCCAGTACTTC.

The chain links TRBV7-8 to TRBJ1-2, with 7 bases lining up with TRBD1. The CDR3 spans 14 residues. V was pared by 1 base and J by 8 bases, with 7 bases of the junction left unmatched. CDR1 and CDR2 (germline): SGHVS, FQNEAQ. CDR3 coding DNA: TGTGCCAGCAGCTTAGGAGACAGGGTTCTCGGCTACACCTTC. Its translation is CASSLGDRVLGYTF.

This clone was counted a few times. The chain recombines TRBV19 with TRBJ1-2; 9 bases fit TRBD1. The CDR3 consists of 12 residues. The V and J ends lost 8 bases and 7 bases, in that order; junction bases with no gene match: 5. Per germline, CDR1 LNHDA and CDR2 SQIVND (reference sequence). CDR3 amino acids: CASLQGAGGYTF. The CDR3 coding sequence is TGTGCCAGTCTACAGGGGGCGGGTGGCTACACCTTC. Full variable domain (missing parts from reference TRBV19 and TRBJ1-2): DGGITQSPKYLFRKEGQNVTLSCEQNLNHDAMYWYRQDPGQGLRLIYYSQIVNDFQKGDIAEGYSVSREKKESFPLTVTSAQKNPTAFYLCASLQGAGGYTFGSGTRLTVV.

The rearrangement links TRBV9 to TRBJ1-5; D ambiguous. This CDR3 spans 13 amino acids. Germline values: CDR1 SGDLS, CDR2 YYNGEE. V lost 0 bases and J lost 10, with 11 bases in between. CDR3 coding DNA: TGTGCCAGCAGCGTAGATAGTAGCGAACCCCAGCATTTT. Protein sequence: CASSVDSSEPQHF. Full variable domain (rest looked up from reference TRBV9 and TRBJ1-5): DSGVTQTPKHLITATGQRVTLRCSPRSGDLSVYWYQQSLDQGLQFLIQYYNGEERAKGNILERFSAQQFPDLHSELNLSSLELGDSALYFCASSVDSSEPQHFGDGTRLSIL.

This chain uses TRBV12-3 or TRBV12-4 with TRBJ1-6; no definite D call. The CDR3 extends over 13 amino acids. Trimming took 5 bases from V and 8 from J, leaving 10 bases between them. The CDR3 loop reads CASSRTEDSPLHF. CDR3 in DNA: TGTGCCAGCAGTCGGACGGAGGATTCACCCCTCCACTTT.

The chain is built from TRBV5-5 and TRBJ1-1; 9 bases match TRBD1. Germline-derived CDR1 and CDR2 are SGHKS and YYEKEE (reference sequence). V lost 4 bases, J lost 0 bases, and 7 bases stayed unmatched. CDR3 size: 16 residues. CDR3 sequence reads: CASSRTGASMNTEAFF. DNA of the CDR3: TGTGCCAGCAGCAGGACAGGGGCGTCCATGAACACTGAAGCTTTCTTT.

The DNA for the CDR3 is TGTGCCACCAGTGAGCGGAGCAATGAGCAGTTCTTC. It translates to CATSERSNEQFF. The chain employs TRBV24-1 and TRBJ2-1; D is uncertain. CDR1 is KGHDR, CDR2 SFDVKD, per germline. CDR3 length equals 12 residues. Trimming stripped 4 bases from V and 6 bases from J, with 6 bases between.

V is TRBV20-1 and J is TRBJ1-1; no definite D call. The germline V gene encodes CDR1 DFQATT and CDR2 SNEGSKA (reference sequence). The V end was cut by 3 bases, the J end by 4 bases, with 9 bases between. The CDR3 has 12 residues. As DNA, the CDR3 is TGCAGTGCTAGTCCGGGGTTCACTGAAGCTTTCTTT. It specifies CSASPGFTEAFF.

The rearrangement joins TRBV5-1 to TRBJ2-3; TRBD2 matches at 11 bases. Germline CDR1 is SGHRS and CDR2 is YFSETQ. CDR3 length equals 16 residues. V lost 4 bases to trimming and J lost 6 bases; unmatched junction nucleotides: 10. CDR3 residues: CASSPIAGGPADTQYF. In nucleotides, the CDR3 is TGCGCCAGCAGCCCCATAGCGGGAGGGCCCGCCGATACGCAGTATTTT.

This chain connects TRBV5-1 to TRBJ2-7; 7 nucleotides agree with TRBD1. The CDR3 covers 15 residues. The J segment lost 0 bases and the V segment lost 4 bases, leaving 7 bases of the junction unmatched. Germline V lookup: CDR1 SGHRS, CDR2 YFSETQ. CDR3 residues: CASSIDRVSSYEQYF. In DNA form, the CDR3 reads TGCGCCAGCAGCATAGACAGGGTTAGCTCCTACGAGCAGTACTTC.

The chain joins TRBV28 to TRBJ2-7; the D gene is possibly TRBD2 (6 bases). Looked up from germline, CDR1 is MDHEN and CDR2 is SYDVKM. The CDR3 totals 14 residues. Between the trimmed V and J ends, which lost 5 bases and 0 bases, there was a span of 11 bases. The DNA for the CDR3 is TGTGCCAGCAGTCCAGCGGGCGCCTCCTACGAGCAGTACTTC. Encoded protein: CASSPAGASYEQYF.